A single T cell receptor beta chain is shown here with its context. Its antigen is undetermined. The PCR ran on 60 Vbeta and 13 Jbeta primers. This table comes from immunoSEQ multiplex PCR, and its TCRdb copy is limited to in-frame clones, with some not included. This sample has some 130,000 clones, with roughly three quarters found just once. This specimen comes from a study of cytomegalovirus exposure and HLA in healthy donors. Study-wide results and limits: Data from an earlier analysis indicated that most TCR beta V segments were productive either about 87% or about 30% of the time. Reportedly, HLA-A and HLA-B alleles of most subjects were accurately predicted from TCR beta. Most TCR sequences showed up rarely, but some public TCRs showed up in many donors.

After removal of 0 bases from V and 2 bases from J, the junction contained 1 base not matched to a gene. The CDR3 covers 16 residues. The germline CDR1 and CDR2 sequences are MNHEY and SMNVEV (reference sequence). Source material: PBMCs. The chain employs TRBV27 and TRBJ2-1, with TRBD2 matching over 10 bases. The origin of this receptor is a man aged 30-40 years in good health and CMV-seronegative. The CDR3 DNA is TGTGCCAGCAGTTTATCTAGCGGGAGGCCCTACAATGAGCAGTTCTTC. Its translation: CASSLSSGRPYNEQFF.